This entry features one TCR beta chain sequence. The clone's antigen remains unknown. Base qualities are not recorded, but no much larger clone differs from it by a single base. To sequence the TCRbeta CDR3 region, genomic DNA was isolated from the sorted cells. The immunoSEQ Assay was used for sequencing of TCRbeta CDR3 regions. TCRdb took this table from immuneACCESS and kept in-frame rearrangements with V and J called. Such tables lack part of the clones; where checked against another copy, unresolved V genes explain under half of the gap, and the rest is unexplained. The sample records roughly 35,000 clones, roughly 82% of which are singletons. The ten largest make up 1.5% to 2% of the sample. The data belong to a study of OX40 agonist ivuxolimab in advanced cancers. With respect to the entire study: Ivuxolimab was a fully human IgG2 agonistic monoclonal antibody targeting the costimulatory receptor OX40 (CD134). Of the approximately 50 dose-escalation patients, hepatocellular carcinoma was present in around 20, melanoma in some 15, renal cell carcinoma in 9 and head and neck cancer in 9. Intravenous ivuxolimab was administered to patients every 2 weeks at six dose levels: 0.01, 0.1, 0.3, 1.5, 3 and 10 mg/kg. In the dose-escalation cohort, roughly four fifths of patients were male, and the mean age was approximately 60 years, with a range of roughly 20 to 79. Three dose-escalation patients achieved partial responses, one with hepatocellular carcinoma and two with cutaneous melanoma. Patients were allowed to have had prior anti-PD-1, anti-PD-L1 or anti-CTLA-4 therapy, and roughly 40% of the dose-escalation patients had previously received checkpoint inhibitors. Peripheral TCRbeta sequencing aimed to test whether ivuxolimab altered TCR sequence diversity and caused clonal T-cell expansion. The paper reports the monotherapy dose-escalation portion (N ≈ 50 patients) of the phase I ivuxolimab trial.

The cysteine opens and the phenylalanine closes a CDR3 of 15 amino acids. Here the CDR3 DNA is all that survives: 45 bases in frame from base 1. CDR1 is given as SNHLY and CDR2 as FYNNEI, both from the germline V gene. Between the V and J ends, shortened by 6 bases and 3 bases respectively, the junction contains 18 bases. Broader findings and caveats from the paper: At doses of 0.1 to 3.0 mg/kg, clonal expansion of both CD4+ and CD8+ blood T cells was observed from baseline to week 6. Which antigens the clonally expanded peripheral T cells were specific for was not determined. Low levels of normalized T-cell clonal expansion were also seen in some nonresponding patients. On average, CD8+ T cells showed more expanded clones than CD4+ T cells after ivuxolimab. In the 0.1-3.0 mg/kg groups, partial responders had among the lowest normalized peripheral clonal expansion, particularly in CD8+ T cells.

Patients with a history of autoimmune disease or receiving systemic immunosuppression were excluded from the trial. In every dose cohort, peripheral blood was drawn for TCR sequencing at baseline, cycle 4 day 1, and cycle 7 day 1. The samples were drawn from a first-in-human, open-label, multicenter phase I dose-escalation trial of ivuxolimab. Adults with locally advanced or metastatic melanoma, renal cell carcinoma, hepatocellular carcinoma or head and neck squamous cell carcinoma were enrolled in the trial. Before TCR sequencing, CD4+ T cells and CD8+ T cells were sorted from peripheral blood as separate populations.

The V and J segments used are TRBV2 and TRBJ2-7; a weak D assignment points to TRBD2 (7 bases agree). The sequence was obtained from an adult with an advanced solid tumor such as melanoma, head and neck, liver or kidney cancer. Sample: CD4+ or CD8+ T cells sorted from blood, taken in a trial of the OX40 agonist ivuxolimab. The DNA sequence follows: TGTGCCAGCAGCCAAGGGGGGGGTGGCCGCTACGAGCAGTACTTC. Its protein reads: CASSQGGGGRYEQYF. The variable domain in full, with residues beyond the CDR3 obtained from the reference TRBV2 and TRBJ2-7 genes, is EPEVTQTPSHQVTQMGQEVILRCVPISNHLYFYWYRQILGQKVEFLVSFYNNEISEKSEIFDDQFSVERPDGSNFTLKIRSTKLEDSAMYFCASSQGGGGRYEQYFGPGTRLTVT.